This TCR beta chain stems from a study of cytomegalovirus exposure and HLA in healthy donors. The study's findings and limits: Later work showed greater clonal expansion in HLA-associated TCR beta chains than in equally common others. Roughly uniform depth of sequencing across donors was assumed in presence/absence analyses.

In nominal health when sampled, donors likely had unrecorded immune exposures nonetheless. This clone was detected only a few times. Its antigen is still unknown. Both 60 Vbeta primers and 13 Jbeta primers went into the PCR. Profiling relied on immunoSEQ multiplex PCR, and the TCRdb table lists in-frame clones only, not all of them. The top ten hold 5% to 6.5% of the sample, which has roughly 100,000 clones, 75% to 80% seen once. Germline values: CDR1 SGHRS, CDR2 YFSETQ. CDR3 length equals 15 residues. V lost 0 bases to trimming and J lost 5 bases, with 14 bases between them. The sample consisted of PBMCs. The receptor was derived from a man aged 60-69 years in good health and CMV-seropositive. The chain has TRBV5-1 and TRBJ1-1, with D perhaps TRBD1 (5 bases). CDR3 bases: TGCGCCAGCAGCTTGGTGGAGGGACTAAGTACTGAAGCTTTCTTT. Translation: CASSLVEGLSTEAFF.